These 14 T cell receptor beta chains share one sample of origin, sequenced in a study of chemoradiotherapy in HPV16-positive cancers. Repertoires were generated with immunoSEQ multiplex PCR, while TCRdb's copy carries only in-frame clones and drops some. Of about 32,000 clones in the sample, about 87% were seen once. This sample comprised blood, obtained from a patient who underwent chemoradiotherapy. Receptors were obtained from a human donor with HPV-associated anogenital cancer.

The chain is built from TRBV2 and TRBJ2-7; TRBD2 matches 12 bases. V shed 1 base and J 3 bases; nucleotides not matched to a gene: 1. The CDR3 covers 15 residues. CDR1 SNHLY and CDR2 FYNNEI come from the germline V gene. CDR3 sequence (DNA): TGTGCCAGCAGTGAAGGACTAGCGGGAGTCTACGAGCAGTACTTC. This gives the protein CASSEGLAGVYEQYF.

The chain couples TRBV7-8 to TRBJ1-3, with a weak D call TRBD1 (5 bases). CDR1 is SGHVS, CDR2 FQNEAQ, per germline. V lost 1 base and J lost 0, with 13 bases in between. The CDR3 loop spans 17 amino acids. DNA of the CDR3: TGTGCCAGCAGCTTAGGTCGCGACAGACGCTCTGGAAACACCATATATTTT. Its translation: CASSLGRDRRSGNTIYF.

The rearrangement uses TRBV7-3 and TRBJ2-3; possibly TRBD1 for D (7 bases). CDR3 size: 16 residues. Germline values: CDR1 SGHTA, CDR2 FQGTGA. Trimming took off 5 bases at V and 2 bases at J, with 17 bases between the two ends. This CDR3 reads CASSRNGGGNTDTQYF. The DNA of the CDR3 is TGTGCCAGCAGCCGAAACGGAGGGGGCAACACAGATACGCAGTATTTT.

This clone occurred a few times. The V call is TRBV19, the J call TRBJ1-2, with 11 bases lining up with TRBD1. Germline-derived CDR1 and CDR2 are LNHDA and SQIVND (reference sequence). CDR3 length equals 16 residues. J lost 4 bases, V lost 4 bases, and 8 bases had no gene match. The CDR3 loop reads CASSTGQGAMGYGYTF. The CDR3 DNA follows: TGTGCCAGTAGTACCGGACAGGGGGCGATGGGCTATGGCTACACCTTC.

The chain couples TRBV18 to TRBJ2-7, with 9 bases matching TRBD1. J was trimmed by 4 bases and V by 3 bases; bases with no gene match: 4. This CDR3 has 14 residues. The germline V gene has CDR1 KGHSH and CDR2 LQKENI. The CDR3 loop is CASSPGGQGYEQYF. CDR3 bases: TGTGCCAGCTCACCGGGAGGACAGGGGTACGAGCAGTACTTC. Full variable domain (remainder filled in from reference TRBV18 and TRBJ2-7): NAGVMQNPRHLVRRRGQEARLRCSPMKGHSHVYWYRQLPEEGLKFMVYLQKENIIDESGMPKERFSAEFPKEGPSILRIQQVVRGDSAAYFCASSPGGQGYEQYFGPGTRLTVT.

This clone was counted once. J is TRBJ1-4 and V is TRBV5-5, with D possibly being TRBD1 (5 bases). CDR1 and CDR2 from the germline V gene are SGHKS and YYEKEE (reference sequence). V was cut by 4 bases and J by 0 bases, with 25 bases left in between. CDR3 size: 20 residues. The CDR3 spells CASSRSTRSGATATNEKLFF. CDR3 nucleotide sequence: TGTGCCAGCAGCAGATCAACCCGATCCGGGGCAACAGCAACTAATGAAAAACTGTTTTTT.

The rearrangement joins TRBV10-3 to TRBJ1-1, with 9 bases lining up with TRBD1. The CDR3 spans 14 residues. The germline CDR1 and CDR2 sequences are ENHRY and SYGVKD. V shed 6 bases, J shed 2 bases, and the junction held 4 bases outside the gene matches. The CDR3 bases are TGTGCCATCAGGAGGACAGGGGATAACACTGAAGCTTTCTTT. Translating it yields CAIRRTGDNTEAFF.

The V call is TRBV15, the J call TRBJ2-7, with 8 positions matching TRBD1. From germline, CDR1 is LNHNV and CDR2 YYDKDF (reference sequence). V lost 5 bases and J lost 6; bases outside the gene matches: 6. This CDR3 comprises 13 residues. This CDR3 reads CATSEDRGGEQYF. The CDR3 DNA sequence: TGTGCCACCAGCGAAGACAGGGGAGGCGAGCAGTACTTC. The complete variable domain, with remaining parts taken from reference TRBV15 and TRBJ2-7, reads DAMVIQNPRYQVTQFGKPVTLSCSQTLNHNVMYWYQQKSSQAPKLLFHYYDKDFNNEADTPDNFQSRRPNTSFCFLDIRSPGLGDTAMYLCATSEDRGGEQYFGPGTRLTVT.

The table lists this clone with a few counts. J is TRBJ1-2 and V is TRBV4-1; D is unresolved. The CDR3 contains 13 residues. V lost 3 bases, J lost 5 bases, and 10 bases lay in between. CDR1 and CDR2 (germline): MGHRA, YSYEKL. The CDR3 region has the DNA TGCGCCAGCAGCCATGATATGGGATATGGCTACACCTTC. It codes for CASSHDMGYGYTF.

This clone was counted once. This sequence joins TRBV9 and TRBJ1-5; 7 positions agree with TRBD1. V lost 0 bases and J lost 4; bases outside the gene matches: 4. The germline gives CDR1 SGDLS, CDR2 YYNGEE. The CDR3 has 15 amino acids. CDR3 sequence (DNA): TGTGCCAGCAGCGTAGACCCACAGGGGAATCAGCCCCAGCATTTT. Protein sequence: CASSVDPQGNQPQHF.

The rearrangement uses TRBV29-1 and TRBJ2-5; 8 bases map to TRBD1. Germline V CDR1 and CDR2: SQVTM, ANQGSEA. This CDR3 spans 15 amino acids. With V trimmed by 4 bases and J by 5 bases, 12 bases remained unmatched. The CDR3 loop is CSVGQGAAQVETQYF. The CDR3 DNA reads as TGCAGCGTTGGGCAGGGGGCAGCGCAAGTGGAGACCCAGTACTTC.

The chain has TRBV15 and TRBJ2-7; possible D gene TRBD1, 6 bases. Between the trimmed V and J ends, which lost 5 bases and 0 bases, there was a span of 23 bases. CDR3 size: 18 residues. The germline CDR1 and CDR2 sequences are LNHNV and YYDKDF (reference sequence). For the CDR3, the DNA is TGTGCCACCAGCGGACTCTCCCCGAAACAGGGAACCTCCTACGAGCAGTACTTC. Translation gives CATSGLSPKQGTSYEQYF.

This clone was recorded a few times. V gene TRBV14 combines with J gene TRBJ2-7; D may be TRBD1 or TRBD2 (5 bases each). Trimming shortened V by 1 base and J by 8 bases, and 21 bases separated the two germline ends. There are 16 residues in the CDR3. CDR1 and CDR2 (germline): SGHDN, FVKESK. This CDR3 reads CASSQGGSGTSSQQYF. CDR3 DNA sequence: TGTGCCAGCAGCCAAGGGGGATCGGGGACGTCCTCCCAGCAGTACTTC.

This rearrangement joins TRBV2 to TRBJ1-1; TRBD1 matches 8 bases. Germline V CDR1 and CDR2: SNHLY, FYNNEI. V was clipped by 3 bases and J by 1 base; unmatched bases: 10. The CDR3 runs to 17 residues. In DNA form, the CDR3 reads TGTGCCAGCAGTGAGGTGGACAGGGTCTTTGGGAACACTGAAGCTTTCTTT. Amino acids: CASSEVDRVFGNTEAFF.